A single T cell receptor (beta chain) is shown here with its context. The source of the sample is a study of OX40 agonist ivuxolimab in advanced cancers. For the study at large: Three individuals attained partial responses, comprising one hepatocellular carcinoma case and two cutaneous melanoma cases.

Clones were read by immunoSEQ multiplex PCR, and TCRdb kept only the in-frame ones, dropping some. In the table there are around 74,000 clones, approximately 80% of which are singletons. Sequencing used CD4+ or CD8+ T cells sorted from blood, obtained in a trial of the OX40 agonist ivuxolimab. The clonotype comes from an adult with an advanced solid tumor such as melanoma, head and neck, liver or kidney cancer.

CDR3 sequence (DNA): TGTGCCATCAGTGAGTCGGACCGAGGTGAAAGATCACCCCTCCACTTT. It yields the protein CAISESDRGERSPLHF. V usage is TRBV10-3 and J usage is TRBJ1-6; D gene ambiguous. CDR1 and CDR2 from the germline V gene are ENHRY and SYGVKD. This CDR3 spans 16 amino acids. The V and J ends lost 0 bases and 10 bases respectively, with 16 bases between them.